This T cell receptor (beta chain) was recorded in a study of T cells in localized non-small cell lung cancer. This clone was counted only a few times. No DNA is shown, since the ends of the CDR3 on it are uncertain; the CDR3 is the one TCRdb lists. Germline assignment: CDR1 MDHEN and CDR2 SYDVKM. The CDR3 has 16 residues if both end residues are counted. The protocol was immunoSEQ multiplex PCR, while the TCRdb copy is restricted to in-frame clones and leaves out a portion. Of about 76,000 clones listed, approximately 84% were seen once; the top ten hold 1.3%. The chain combines TRBV28 with TRBJ1-6. Sequenced material: peripheral blood, taken before any cancer treatment. The source is a female donor of 60 years or more with stage I lung adenocarcinoma. CDR3 amino acids: CASSSSGRTYNSPLHF.